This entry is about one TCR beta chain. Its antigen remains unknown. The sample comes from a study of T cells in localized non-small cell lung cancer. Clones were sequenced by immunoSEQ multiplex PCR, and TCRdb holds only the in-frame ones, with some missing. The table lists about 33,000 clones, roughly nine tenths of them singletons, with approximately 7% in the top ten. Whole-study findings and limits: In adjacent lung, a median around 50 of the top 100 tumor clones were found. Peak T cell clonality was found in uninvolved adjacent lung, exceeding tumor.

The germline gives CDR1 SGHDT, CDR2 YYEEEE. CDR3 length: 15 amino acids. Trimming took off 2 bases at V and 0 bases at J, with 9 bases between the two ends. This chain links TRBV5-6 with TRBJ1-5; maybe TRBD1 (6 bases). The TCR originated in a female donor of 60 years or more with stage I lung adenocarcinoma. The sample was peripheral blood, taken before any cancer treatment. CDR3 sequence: CASSFGQYSNQPQHF. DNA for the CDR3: TGTGCCAGCAGCTTCGGACAGTATAGCAATCAGCCCCAGCATTTT.